The entry below describes one T cell receptor beta chain. This sample is drawn from a study of T cell responses to AZD1222 COVID-19 vaccine. Germline values: CDR1 MGHRA, CDR2 YSYEKL. The CDR3 sequence is 18 residues long. Trimming removed 0 bases from V and 1 base from J, with 18 bases in between. Sequencing was performed with immunoSEQ multiplex PCR; in TCRdb, only in-frame clones are kept and a portion is missing. The table lists around 99,000 clones, around 92% of them singletons. The sequence came from an adult who received the AZD1222 COVID-19 vaccine. This sample comprised peripheral blood, obtained 28 days after the second AZD1222 dose. The chain links TRBV4-1 to TRBJ1-1, with D maybe TRBD1 (5 bases). The CDR3, as DNA: TGCGCCAGCAGCCAAGATCCGCGATCAGGCACAGGGAACACTGAAGCTTTCTTT. Its protein is CASSQDPRSGTGNTEAFF.